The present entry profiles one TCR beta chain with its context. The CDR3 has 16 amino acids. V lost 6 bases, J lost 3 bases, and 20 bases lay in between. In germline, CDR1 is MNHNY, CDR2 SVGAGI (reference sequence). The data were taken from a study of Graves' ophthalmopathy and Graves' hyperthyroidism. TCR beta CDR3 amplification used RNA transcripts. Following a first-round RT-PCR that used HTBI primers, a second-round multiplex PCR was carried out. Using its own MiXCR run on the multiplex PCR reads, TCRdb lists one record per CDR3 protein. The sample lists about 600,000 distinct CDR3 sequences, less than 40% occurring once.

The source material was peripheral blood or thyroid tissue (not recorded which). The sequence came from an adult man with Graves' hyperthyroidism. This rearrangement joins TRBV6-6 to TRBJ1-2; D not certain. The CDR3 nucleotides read TGTGCCAGCAGCCCCTCGGCGCTAAATAGGGACTATGGCTACACCTTC. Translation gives CASSPSALNRDYGYTF.